The text below deals with one TCR beta chain. The antigen remains unidentified. This sample was included in a study of cytomegalovirus exposure and HLA in healthy donors. About the research overall: An early data release held some 89 million unique TCRs from HLA-typed donors.

The PCR made use of 60 Vbeta and 13 Jbeta primers. Libraries were prepared by immunoSEQ multiplex PCR; TCRdb keeps only in-frame clonotypes and omits some of them. The table has more than 85,000 clones, about 70% seen once. Study-wide results and caveats: The study recorded 160 or so TCR beta chains that were cytomegalovirus-associated. When a later analysis compared HLA-associated TCR beta chains with equally common others, the HLA-associated chains turned out to be more clonally expanded and to have lower generation probabilities.

J lost 6 bases, V lost 1 base, and 10 bases had no gene match. The CDR3 runs to 17 residues. Germline V gene sequence: CDR1 SGHDN, CDR2 FVKESK. V and J are TRBV14 and TRBJ2-1; 9 bases line up with TRBD2. This sequence was found in a woman aged 18-29 years in good health and CMV-seropositive. The sequenced sample consisted of PBMCs. CDR3 DNA sequence: TGTGCCAGCAGCCAAGTGTATCGAGCGGGAGGCGGCAATGAGCAGTTCTTC. Amino acids: CASSQVYRAGGGNEQFF.